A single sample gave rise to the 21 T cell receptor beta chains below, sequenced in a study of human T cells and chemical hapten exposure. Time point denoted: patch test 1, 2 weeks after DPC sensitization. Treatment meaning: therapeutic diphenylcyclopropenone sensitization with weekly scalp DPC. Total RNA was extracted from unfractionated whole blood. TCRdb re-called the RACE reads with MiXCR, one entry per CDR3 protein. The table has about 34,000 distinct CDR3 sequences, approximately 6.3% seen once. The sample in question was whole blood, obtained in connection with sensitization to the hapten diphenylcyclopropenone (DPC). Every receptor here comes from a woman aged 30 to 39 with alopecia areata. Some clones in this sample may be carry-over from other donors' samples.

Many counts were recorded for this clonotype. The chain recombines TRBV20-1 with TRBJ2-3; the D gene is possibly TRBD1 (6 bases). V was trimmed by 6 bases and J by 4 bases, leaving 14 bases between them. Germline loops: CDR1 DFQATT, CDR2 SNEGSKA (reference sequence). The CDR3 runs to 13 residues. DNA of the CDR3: TGCAGTGCAAATCTTGAGGGGGCAGATACGCAGTATTTT. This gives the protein CSANLEGADTQYF.

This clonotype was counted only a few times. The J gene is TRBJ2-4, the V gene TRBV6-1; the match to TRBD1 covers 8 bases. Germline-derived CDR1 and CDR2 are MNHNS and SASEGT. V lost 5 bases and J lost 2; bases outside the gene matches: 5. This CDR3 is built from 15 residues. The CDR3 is CASSTRQGTKNIQYF. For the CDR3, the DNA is TGTGCCAGCAGTACAAGACAGGGGACCAAAAACATTCAGTACTTC.

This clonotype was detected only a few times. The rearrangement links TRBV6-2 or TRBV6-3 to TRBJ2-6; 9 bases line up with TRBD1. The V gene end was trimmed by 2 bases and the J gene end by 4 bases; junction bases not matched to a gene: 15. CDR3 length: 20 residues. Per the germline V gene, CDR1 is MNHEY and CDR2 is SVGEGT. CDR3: CASSYIGTGLWGQGANVLTF. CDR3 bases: TGTGCCAGCAGTTACATCGGGACAGGGCTCTGGGGCCAAGGGGCCAACGTCCTGACTTTC.

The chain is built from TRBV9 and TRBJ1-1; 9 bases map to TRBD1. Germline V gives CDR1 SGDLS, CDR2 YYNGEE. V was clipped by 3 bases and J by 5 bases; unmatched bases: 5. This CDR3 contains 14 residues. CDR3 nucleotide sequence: TGTGCCAGCAGCGCGACAGGGGGGGAGACTGAAGCTTTCTTT. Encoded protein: CASSATGGETEAFF.

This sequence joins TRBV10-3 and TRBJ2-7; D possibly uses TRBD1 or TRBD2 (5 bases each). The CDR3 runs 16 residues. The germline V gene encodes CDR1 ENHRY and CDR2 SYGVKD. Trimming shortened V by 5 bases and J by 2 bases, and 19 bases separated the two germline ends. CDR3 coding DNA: TGTGCCATCAGTTCTCCGGGCCCTAGGGGAGCCTACGAGCAGTACTTC. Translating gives CAISSPGPRGAYEQYF.

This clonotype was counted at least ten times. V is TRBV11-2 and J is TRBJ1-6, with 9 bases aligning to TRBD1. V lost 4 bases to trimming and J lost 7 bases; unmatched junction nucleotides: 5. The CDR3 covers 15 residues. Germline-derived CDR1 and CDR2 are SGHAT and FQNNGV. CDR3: CASSYSGQGNSPLHF. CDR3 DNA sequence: TGTGCCAGCAGCTACTCAGGACAGGGGAATTCACCCCTCCACTTT.

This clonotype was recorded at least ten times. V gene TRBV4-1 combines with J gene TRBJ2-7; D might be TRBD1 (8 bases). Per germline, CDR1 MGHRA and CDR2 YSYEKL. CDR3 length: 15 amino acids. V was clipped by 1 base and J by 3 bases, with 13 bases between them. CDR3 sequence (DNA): TGCGCCAGCAGCCAAGTGACAGGGGAGGGCTACGAGCAGTACTTC. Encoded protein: CASSQVTGEGYEQYF.

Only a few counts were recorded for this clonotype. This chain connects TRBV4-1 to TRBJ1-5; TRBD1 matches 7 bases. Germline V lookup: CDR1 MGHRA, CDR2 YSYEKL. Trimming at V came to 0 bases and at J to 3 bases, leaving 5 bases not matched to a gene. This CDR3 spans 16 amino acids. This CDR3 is CASSQEPGTVNQPQHF. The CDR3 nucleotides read TGCGCCAGCAGCCAAGAACCGGGGACAGTCAATCAGCCCCAGCATTTT.

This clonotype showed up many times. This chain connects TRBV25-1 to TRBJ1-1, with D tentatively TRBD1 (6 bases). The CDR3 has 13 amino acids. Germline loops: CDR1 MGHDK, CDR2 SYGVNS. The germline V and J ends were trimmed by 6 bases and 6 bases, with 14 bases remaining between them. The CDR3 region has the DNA TGTGCCAGCAGGTTGACAGGTTCGGCTGAAGCTTTCTTT. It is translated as CASRLTGSAEAFF.

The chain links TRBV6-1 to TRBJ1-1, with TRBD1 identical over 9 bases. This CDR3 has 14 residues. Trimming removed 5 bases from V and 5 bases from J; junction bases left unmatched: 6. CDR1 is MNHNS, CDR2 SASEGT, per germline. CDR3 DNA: TGTGCCAGCAGTTTACAGGGGGCAGTTACTGAAGCTTTCTTT. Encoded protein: CASSLQGAVTEAFF.

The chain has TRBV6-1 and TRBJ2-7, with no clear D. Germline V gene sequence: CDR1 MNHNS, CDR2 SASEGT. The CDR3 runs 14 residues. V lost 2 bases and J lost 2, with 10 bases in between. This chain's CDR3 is CASSEIKPAYEQYF. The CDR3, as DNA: TGTGCCAGCAGTGAAATAAAACCGGCCTACGAGCAGTACTTC.

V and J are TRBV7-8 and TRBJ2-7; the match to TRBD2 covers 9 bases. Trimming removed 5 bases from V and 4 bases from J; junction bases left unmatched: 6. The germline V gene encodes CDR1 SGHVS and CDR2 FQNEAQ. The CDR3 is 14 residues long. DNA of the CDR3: TGTGCCAGCAGCCCGCGGGGGGGCGCTTACGAGCAGTACTTC. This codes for CASSPRGGAYEQYF.

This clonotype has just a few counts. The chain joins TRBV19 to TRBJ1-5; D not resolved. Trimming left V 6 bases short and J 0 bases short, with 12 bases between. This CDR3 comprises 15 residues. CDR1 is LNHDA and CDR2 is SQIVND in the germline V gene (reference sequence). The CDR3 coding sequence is TGTGCCAGTAGACAAGGAACGGATAGCAATCAGCCCCAGCATTTT. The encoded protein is CASRQGTDSNQPQHF.

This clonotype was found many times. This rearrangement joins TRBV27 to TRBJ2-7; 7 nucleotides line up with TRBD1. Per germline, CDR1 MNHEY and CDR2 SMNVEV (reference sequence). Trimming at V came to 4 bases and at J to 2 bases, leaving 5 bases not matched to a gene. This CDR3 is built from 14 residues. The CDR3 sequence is CASSSMTGPYEQYF. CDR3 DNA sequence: TGTGCCAGCAGTTCCATGACAGGGCCCTACGAGCAGTACTTC.

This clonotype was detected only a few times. CDR3 amino acids: CASSHRAPGLAITGELFF. For the CDR3, the DNA is TGTGCCAGCAGCCACCGAGCCCCGGGACTAGCGATCACCGGGGAGCTGTTTTTT. V usage is TRBV3-1 and J usage is TRBJ2-2; TRBD2 agrees at 10 bases. The CDR3 length is 18 residues. Trimming at V came to 3 bases and at J to 4 bases, leaving 11 bases not matched to a gene. The germline CDR1 and CDR2 sequences are LGHDT and YNNKEL (reference sequence).

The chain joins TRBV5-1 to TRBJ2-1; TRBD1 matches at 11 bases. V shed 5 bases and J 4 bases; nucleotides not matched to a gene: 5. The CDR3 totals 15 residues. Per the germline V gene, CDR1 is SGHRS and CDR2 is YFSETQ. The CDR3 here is CASRTGTGGYNEQFF. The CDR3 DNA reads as TGCGCCAGCAGAACCGGGACAGGGGGGTACAATGAGCAGTTCTTC.

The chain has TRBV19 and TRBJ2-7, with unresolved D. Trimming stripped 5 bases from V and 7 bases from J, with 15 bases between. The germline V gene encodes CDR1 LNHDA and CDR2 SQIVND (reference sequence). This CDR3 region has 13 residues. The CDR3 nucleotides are TGTGCCAGTAGTCCCGGACGGGTTTTTGAGCAGTACTTC. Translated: CASSPGRVFEQYF.

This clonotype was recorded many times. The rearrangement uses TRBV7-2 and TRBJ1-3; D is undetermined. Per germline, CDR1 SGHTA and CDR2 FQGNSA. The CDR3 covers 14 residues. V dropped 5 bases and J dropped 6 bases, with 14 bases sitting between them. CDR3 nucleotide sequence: TGTGCCAGCAGCGCACGGGCCAATAAAAACACCATATATTTT. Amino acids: CASSARANKNTIYF.

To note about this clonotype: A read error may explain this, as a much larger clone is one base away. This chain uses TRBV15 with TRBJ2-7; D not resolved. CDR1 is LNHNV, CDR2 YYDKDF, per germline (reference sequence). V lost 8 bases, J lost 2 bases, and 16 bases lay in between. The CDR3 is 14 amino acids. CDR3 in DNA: TGTGCCACCGGCACCGGGTCCTACCCCTACGAGCAGTACTTC. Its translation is CATGTGSYPYEQYF.

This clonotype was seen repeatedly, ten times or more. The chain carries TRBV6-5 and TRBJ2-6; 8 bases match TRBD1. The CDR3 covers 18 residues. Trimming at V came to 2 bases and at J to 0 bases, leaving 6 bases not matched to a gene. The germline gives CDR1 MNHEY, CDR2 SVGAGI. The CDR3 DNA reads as TGTGCCAGCAGTTACCTCGGACAGGGCCACTCTGGGGCCAACGTCCTGACTTTC. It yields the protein CASSYLGQGHSGANVLTF.

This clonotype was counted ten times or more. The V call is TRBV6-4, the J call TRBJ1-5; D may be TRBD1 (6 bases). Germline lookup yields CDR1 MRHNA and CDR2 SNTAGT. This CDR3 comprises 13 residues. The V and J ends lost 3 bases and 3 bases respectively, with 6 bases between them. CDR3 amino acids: CASSEGANQPQHF. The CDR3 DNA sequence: TGTGCCAGCAGTGAGGGGGCCAATCAGCCCCAGCATTTT.